The sequence of this TCR beta chain was determined in a study of OX40 agonist ivuxolimab in advanced cancers. The assay was immunoSEQ multiplex PCR, and TCRdb's table has in-frame clones only and misses some. The sample yields about 78,000 clones, around 86% seen once. The V gene's germline CDR1 is PRHDT and CDR2 FYEKMQ (reference sequence). The CDR3 loop spans 15 amino acids. Trimming took off 0 bases at V and 0 bases at J, with 8 bases between the two ends. The starting material was CD4+ or CD8+ T cells sorted from blood, obtained in a trial of the OX40 agonist ivuxolimab. This chain uses TRBV13 with TRBJ2-5; D gene unclear. This sequence originates from an adult with an advanced solid tumor such as melanoma, head and neck, liver or kidney cancer. CDR3 DNA: TGTGCCAGCAGCTTAGGCACCCACAACCAAGAGACCCAGTACTTC. Amino acids: CASSLGTHNQETQYF.